Sequencing of this TCR beta chain was carried out in a study of T-cell reconstitution after alpha-beta-depleted transplantation in children. Construction of the TCRbeta library involved unique molecular identifiers. Each CDR3 protein gets one entry after TCRdb re-called the PCR reads with MiXCR. The sample has 250,000 to 300,000 distinct CDR3 sequences, nearly 10% seen once. V lost 6 bases, J lost 6 bases, and 7 bases stayed unmatched. The CDR3 runs to 13 residues. The source is a human donor who donated a stem cell graft to a child with SCID. The sequences come from PBMCs from the stem cell graft donor, collected from the stem cell graft. The chain joins TRBV12-3 or TRBV12-4 to TRBJ1-1, with 7 nucleotides matching TRBD1. CDR3 sequence (DNA): TGTGCCAGCAGCCCCGACAGGGTCCCTGAAGCTTTCTTT. Translated: CASSPDRVPEAFF.